These T cell receptor beta chains were read from a single sample in a study of CD8 T cells in ankylosing spondylitis. TCRdb called the 5' RACE reads again in MiXCR, with one record for every CDR3 protein. The data show roughly 230,000 distinct CDR3 sequences, 15% to 20% seen once. Material for sequencing was blood, either unsorted or a sorted T cell fraction (not recorded which). The receptors were sampled from a male donor with ankylosing spondylitis or in good health (not recorded which). The conserved cysteine and the conserved F or W are not part of the CDR3 here.

j_call | v_call | cdr3_aa
TRBJ2-5 | TRBV11-2 | ASSGTGWTGYLGTQY
TRBJ2-5 | TRBV11-2 | ASSLGPLPGGLPQETQY
TRBJ2-1 | TRBV13 | ASSLRNSGKYNEQF
TRBJ2-7 | TRBV12-3/TRBV12-4 | ASSFSLLDSYEQY
TRBJ2-7 | TRBV27 | ASWGLTDSYEQY
TRBJ2-4 | TRBV5-6 | ASSLALAGQNIQY
TRBJ2-1 | TRBV24-1 | ATSDLDISNEQF
TRBJ1-1 | TRBV7-9 | ASSPTANTEAF
TRBJ2-7 | TRBV28 | ASSLGGYERY
TRBJ2-1 | TRBV6-1 | ASMSGTVGYNEQF
TRBJ2-1 | TRBV20-1 | SARVGDEQF
TRBJ2-3 | TRBV9 | ASSTRTGGDASTDTQY
TRBJ1-1 | TRBV6-1 | ASSRIMNTEAF
TRBJ1-5 | TRBV5-1 | ASSLGFDSNQPQH
TRBJ2-2 | TRBV6-2/TRBV6-3 | ASSPGGGGRQAPANTGELF
TRBJ1-4 | TRBV10-3 | AISPAGTPGGEKLF
TRBJ2-1 | TRBV9 | ASSVYAASGTHEQF
TRBJ1-5 | TRBV27 | ASTSGVGNQPQH
TRBJ2-1 | TRBV27 | ASTTGSDNEQF
TRBJ2-7 | TRBV21-1 | ASSKGRTGDTYEQY
TRBJ2-3 | TRBV27 | ASSLLGATHTDTQY
TRBJ2-1 | TRBV5-1 | ATTDGQSGNEQF
TRBJ2-4 | TRBV4-3 | ASSQGGGFDIQY
TRBJ2-6 | TRBV20-1 | SAIGTVTSGANVLT
TRBJ2-1 | TRBV14 | ASSQDRGSLDSYNEQF
TRBJ2-2 | TRBV29-1 | SVVGGLTGELF
TRBJ1-1 | TRBV4-1 | ASSQVPGLGTEAF
TRBJ2-7 | TRBV4-2 | ASSQDLEGAGEQY
TRBJ1-2 | TRBV12-5 | ASGTGTGYGYT
TRBJ2-5 | TRBV5-6 | ASSFITGTGVETQY
TRBJ2-3 | TRBV10-3 | AISEPLAGGSTDTQY
TRBJ2-3 | TRBV20-1 | SFKSGREADTQY
TRBJ2-1 | TRBV20-1 | SALPWLAGGQNEQF
TRBJ2-3 | TRBV28 | ASSLMTARGADTQY
TRBJ1-1 | TRBV15 | ATSNLPEMNTEAF
TRBJ2-1 | TRBV4-2 | ASRPGTASYNEQF
TRBJ2-1 | TRBV12-3/TRBV12-4 | ASSLSTSSDEQF
TRBJ1-2 | TRBV5-1 | ASTPGGAEGYT
TRBJ2-1 | TRBV18 | ASSPPGTSGYNEQF
TRBJ2-7 | TRBV29-1 | SVDEGFGYEQY
TRBJ2-2 | TRBV4-2 | ASSQESTYTGELF
TRBJ1-1 | TRBV10-3 | AISSEFRREQGDTEAF
TRBJ2-1 | TRBV4-1 | ASSRNSGNSYNEQF
TRBJ2-3 | TRBV10-3 | AISKTGEGSDTQY
TRBJ1-5 | TRBV21-1 | ASNPAGRRSQPQH
TRBJ2-1 | TRBV5-6 | ASSFAGTYNEQF
TRBJ1-4 | TRBV5-6 | ASSRVAATNEKLF
TRBJ2-3 | TRBV5-1 | ASSPATSGNTDTQY